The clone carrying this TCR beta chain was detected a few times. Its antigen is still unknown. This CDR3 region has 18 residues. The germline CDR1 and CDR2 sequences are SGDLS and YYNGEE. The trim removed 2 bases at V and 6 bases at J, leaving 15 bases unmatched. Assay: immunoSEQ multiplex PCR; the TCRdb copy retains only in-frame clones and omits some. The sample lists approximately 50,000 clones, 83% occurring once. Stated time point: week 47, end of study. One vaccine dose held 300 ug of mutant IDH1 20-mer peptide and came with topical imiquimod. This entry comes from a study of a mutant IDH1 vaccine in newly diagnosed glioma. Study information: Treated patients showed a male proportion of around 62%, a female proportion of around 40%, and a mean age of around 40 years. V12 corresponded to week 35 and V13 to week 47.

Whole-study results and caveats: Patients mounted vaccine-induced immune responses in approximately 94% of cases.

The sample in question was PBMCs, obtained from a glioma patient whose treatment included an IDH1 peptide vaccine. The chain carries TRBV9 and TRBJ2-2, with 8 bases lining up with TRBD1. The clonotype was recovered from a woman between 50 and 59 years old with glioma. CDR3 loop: CASSVLPGQGGLAGELFF. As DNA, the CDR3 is TGTGCCAGCAGCGTCCTACCCGGACAGGGAGGATTGGCCGGGGAGCTGTTTTTT.